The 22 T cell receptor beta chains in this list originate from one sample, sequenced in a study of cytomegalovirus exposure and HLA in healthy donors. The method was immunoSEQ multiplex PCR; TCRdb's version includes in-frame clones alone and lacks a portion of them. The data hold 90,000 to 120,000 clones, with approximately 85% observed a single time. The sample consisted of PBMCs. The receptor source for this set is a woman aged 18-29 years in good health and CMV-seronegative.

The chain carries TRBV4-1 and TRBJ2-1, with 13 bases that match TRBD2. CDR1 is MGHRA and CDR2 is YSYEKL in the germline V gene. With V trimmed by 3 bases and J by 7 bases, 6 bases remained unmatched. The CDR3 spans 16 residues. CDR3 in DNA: TGCGCCAGCAGCCAGGGGGGACTAGCGGGGTGGAATGAGCAGTTCTTC. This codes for CASSQGGLAGWNEQFF.

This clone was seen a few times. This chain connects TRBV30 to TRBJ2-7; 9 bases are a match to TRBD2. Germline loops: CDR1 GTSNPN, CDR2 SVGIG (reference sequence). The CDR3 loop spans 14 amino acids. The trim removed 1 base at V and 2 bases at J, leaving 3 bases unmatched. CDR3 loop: CAWSAGLATYEQYF. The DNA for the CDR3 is TGTGCCTGGAGTGCGGGACTAGCTACCTACGAGCAGTACTTC.

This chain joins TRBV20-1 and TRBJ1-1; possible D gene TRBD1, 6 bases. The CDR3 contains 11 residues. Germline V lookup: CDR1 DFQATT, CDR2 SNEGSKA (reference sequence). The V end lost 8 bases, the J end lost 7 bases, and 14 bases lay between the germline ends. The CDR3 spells CSSPTTGEAFF. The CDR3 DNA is TGCAGTTCCCCAACGACAGGTGAAGCTTTCTTT.

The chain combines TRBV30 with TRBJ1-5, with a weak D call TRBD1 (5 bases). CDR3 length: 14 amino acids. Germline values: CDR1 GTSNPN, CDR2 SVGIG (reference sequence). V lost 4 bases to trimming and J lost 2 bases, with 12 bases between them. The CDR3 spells CAWTSGQGNQPQHF. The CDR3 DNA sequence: TGTGCCTGGACATCAGGGCAGGGCAATCAGCCCCAGCATTTT.

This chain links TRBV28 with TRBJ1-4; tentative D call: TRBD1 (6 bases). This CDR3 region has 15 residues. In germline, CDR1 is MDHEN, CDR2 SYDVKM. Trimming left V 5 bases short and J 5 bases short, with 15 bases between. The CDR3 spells CASSGGFRGNEKLFF. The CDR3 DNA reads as TGTGCCAGCAGTGGGGGATTCAGGGGAAATGAAAAACTGTTTTTT. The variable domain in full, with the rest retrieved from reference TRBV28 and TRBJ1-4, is DVKVTQSSRYLVKRTGEKVFLECVQDMDHENMFWYRQDPGLGLRLIYFSYDVKMKEKGDIPEGYSVSREKKERFSLILESASTNQTSMYLCASSGGFRGNEKLFFGSGTQLSVL.

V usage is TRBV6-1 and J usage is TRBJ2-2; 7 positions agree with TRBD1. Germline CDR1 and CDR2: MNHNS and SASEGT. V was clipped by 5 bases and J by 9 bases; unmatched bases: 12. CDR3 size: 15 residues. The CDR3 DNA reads TGTGCCAGCAGTTTAGACAGGGTTGGTAACCGGGAGCTGTTTTTT. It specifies CASSLDRVGNRELFF.

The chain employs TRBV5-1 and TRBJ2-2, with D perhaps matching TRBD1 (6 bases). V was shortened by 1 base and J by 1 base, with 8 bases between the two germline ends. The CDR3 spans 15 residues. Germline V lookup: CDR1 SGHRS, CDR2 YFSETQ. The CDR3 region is CASSLQGMNTGELFF. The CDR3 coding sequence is TGCGCCAGCAGCTTGCAGGGGATGAACACCGGGGAGCTGTTTTTT.

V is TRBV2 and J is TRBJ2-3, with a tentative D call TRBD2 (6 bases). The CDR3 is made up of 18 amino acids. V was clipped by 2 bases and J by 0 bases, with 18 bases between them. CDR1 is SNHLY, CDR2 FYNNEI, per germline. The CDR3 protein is CASSELARATASTDTQYF. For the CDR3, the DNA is TGTGCCAGCAGTGAACTAGCGAGGGCTACTGCTAGCACAGATACGCAGTATTTT.

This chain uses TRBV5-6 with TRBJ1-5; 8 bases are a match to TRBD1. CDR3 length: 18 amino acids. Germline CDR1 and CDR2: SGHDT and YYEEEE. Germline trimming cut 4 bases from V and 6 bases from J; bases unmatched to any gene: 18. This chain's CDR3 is CASSPTVGGRQGRQPQHF. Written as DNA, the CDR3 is TGTGCCAGCAGCCCCACCGTTGGGGGGCGACAGGGGCGTCAGCCCCAGCATTTT.

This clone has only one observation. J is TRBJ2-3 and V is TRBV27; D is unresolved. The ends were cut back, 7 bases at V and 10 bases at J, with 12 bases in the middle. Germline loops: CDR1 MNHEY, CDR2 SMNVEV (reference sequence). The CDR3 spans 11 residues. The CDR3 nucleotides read TGTGCCAGCATGTCTTCCCGGGCGCAGTATTTT. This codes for CASMSSRAQYF.

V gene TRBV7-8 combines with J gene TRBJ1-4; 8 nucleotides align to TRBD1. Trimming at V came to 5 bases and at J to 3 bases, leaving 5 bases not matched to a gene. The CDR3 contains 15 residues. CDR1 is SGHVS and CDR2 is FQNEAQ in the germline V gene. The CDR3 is CASSPRGLANEKLFF. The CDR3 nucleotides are TGTGCCAGCAGCCCCAGGGGGCTGGCTAATGAAAAACTGTTTTTT.

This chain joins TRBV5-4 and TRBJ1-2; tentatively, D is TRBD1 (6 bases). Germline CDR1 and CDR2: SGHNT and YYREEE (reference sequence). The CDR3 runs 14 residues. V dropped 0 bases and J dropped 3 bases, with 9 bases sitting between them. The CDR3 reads CASSLEGVYYGYTF. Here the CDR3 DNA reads TGTGCCAGCAGCTTGGAGGGGGTCTACTATGGCTACACCTTC.

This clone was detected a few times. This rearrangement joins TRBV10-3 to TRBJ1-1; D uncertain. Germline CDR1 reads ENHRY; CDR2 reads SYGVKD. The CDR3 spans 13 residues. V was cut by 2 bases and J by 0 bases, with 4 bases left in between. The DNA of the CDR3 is TGTGCCATCAGTGAGGCGGTGAACACTGAAGCTTTCTTT. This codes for CAISEAVNTEAFF.

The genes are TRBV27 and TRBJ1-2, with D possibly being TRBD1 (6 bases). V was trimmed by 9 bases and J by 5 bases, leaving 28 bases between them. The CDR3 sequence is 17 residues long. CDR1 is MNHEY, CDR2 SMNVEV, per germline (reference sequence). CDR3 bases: TGTGCCAGTTGTCCCCAGGGGTGGTCTGGGGGACCGTATGGCTACACCTTC. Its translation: CASCPQGWSGGPYGYTF.

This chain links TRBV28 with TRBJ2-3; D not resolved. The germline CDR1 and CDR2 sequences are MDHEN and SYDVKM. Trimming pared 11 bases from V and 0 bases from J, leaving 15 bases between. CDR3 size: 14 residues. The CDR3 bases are TGTGCCGCCGTCCCCCGCAGGAGCACAGATACGCAGTATTTT. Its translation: CAAVPRRSTDTQYF.

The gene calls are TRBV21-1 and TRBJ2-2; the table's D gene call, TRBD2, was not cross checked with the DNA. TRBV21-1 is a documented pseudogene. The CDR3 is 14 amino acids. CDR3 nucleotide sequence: TGTGCCAGCCCCGCGAGGGGGGGTGCCGGGGAGCTGTTTTTT. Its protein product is CASPARGGAGELFF.

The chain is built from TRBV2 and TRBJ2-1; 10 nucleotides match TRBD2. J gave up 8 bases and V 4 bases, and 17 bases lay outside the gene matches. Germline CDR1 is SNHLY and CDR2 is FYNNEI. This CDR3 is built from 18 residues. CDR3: CASSVFPAGGSLKDEQFF. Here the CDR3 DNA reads TGTGCCAGCAGTGTATTTCCAGCGGGGGGGTCTCTTAAGGATGAGCAGTTCTTC.

CDR3 protein: CASSLGTGGADTQYF. The CDR3 coding sequence is TGTGCCAGCAGCTTAGGTACAGGGGGCGCAGATACGCAGTATTTT. The chain carries TRBV7-9 and TRBJ2-3, with TRBD1 matching over 9 bases. Per the germline V gene, CDR1 is SEHNR and CDR2 is FQNEAQ (reference sequence). V dropped 1 base and J dropped 4; count of bases not matched to a gene: 3. The CDR3 covers 15 residues.

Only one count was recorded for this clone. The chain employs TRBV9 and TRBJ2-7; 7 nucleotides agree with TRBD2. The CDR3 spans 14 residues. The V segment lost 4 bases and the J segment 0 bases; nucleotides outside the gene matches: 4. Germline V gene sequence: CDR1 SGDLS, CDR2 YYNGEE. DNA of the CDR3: TGTGCCAGCAGCCCTTCTAGCGGCTCCTACGAGCAGTACTTC. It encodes CASSPSSGSYEQYF.

The CDR3 region has the DNA TGTGCCAGCAGCTCCAGCGGGGTAAACAATGAGCAGTTCTTC. This codes for CASSSSGVNNEQFF. The chain is built from TRBV28 and TRBJ2-1; 7 positions agree with TRBD2. Germline lookup yields CDR1 MDHEN and CDR2 SYDVKM. The CDR3 contains 14 residues. Unmatched junction bases numbered 7, after V lost 6 bases and J lost 5 bases.

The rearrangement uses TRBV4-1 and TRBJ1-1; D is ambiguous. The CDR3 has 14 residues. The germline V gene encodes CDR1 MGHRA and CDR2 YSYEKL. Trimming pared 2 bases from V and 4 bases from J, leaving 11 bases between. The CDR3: CASSQKSAGTEAFF. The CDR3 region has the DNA TGCGCCAGCAGCCAAAAGTCGGCGGGCACTGAAGCTTTCTTT.

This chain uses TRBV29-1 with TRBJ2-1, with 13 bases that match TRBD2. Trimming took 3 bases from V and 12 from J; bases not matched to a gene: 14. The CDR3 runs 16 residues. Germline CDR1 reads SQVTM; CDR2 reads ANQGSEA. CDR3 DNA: TGCAGCGTTGACCCGACTAGCGGGGGGACAGAGAAGGTGCAGTTCTTC. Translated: CSVDPTSGGTEKVQFF.